Listed here are 6 T cell receptor beta chains from one sample, sequenced in a study of cytomegalovirus exposure and HLA in healthy donors. Method: immunoSEQ multiplex PCR; TCRdb's copy keeps in-frame clones and lacks some. The sample consists of over 110,000 clones, 70% to 90% of them appearing once. The sequenced sample was PBMCs. These receptors originate from a man aged 18-30 years in good health and CMV-seropositive.

This clone has more than one count but fewer than ten. The V call is TRBV6-5, the J call TRBJ2-7; no clear D. V was clipped by 0 bases and J by 3 bases, with 9 bases between them. CDR1 is MNHEY and CDR2 is SVGAGI in the germline V gene. This CDR3 is built from 14 residues. Written as DNA, the CDR3 is TGTGCCAGCAGTTACTCACCAGGATACTACGAGCAGTACTTC. Translated: CASSYSPGYYEQYF.

The rearrangement uses TRBV21-1 and TRBJ2-3; the table's D gene call, TRBD2, was not cross checked with the DNA. TRBV21-1 is termed a pseudogene. The CDR3 extends over 15 amino acids. CDR3 bases: TGCTCGGGGGGCGGGCTAGGTGGTAGTACAGATACGCAGTATTTT. Its protein is CSGGGLGGSTDTQYF.

V usage is TRBV6-1 and J usage is TRBJ1-2; TRBD1 might be the D (6 bases). Between the trimmed V and J ends, which lost 4 bases and 2 bases, there was a span of 14 bases. The CDR3 length is 15 residues. CDR1 is MNHNS and CDR2 is SASEGT in the germline V gene. The CDR3 sequence: CASSVQGFSNYGYTF. CDR3 bases: TGTGCCAGCAGTGTTCAGGGGTTCTCCAACTATGGCTACACCTTC.

The rearrangement links TRBV11-2 to TRBJ1-5; no clear D. Germline V gene sequence: CDR1 SGHAT, CDR2 FQNNGV. Deletions cut 1 base from V and 2 bases from J, with 9 bases between. This CDR3 region has 15 residues. This CDR3 reads CASSLGRGGNQPQHF. Written as DNA, the CDR3 is TGTGCCAGCAGCTTAGGGCGCGGGGGCAATCAGCCCCAGCATTTT. The variable domain in full, with the rest retrieved from reference TRBV11-2 and TRBJ1-5, is EAGVAQSPRYKIIEKRQSVAFWCNPISGHATLYWYQQILGQGPKLLIQFQNNGVVDDSQLPKDRFSAERLKGVDSTLKIQPAKLEDSAVYLCASSLGRGGNQPQHFGDGTRLSIL.

This clone showed up just once. The chain is built from TRBV25-1 and TRBJ2-7, with 8 bases matching TRBD2. Germline values: CDR1 MGHDK, CDR2 SYGVNS. CDR3 length: 14 residues. V shed 6 bases, J shed 6 bases, and the junction held 10 bases outside the gene matches. CDR3 nucleotides: TGTGCCAGCAGCACAGCGGGGGTTTCAGGCGAGCAGTACTTC. Translated, it gives CASSTAGVSGEQYF.

V usage is TRBV28 and J usage is TRBJ1-1; D remains unclear. CDR1 is MDHEN and CDR2 is SYDVKM in the germline V gene. Deletions cut 5 bases from V and 6 bases from J, with 10 bases between. This CDR3 region has 12 residues. This CDR3 reads CASSHTRSEAFF. The CDR3 DNA reads as TGTGCCAGCAGTCATACCCGGTCTGAAGCTTTCTTT.